The following is a T cell receptor (beta chain) sequence with its context. What it binds is not known. The sample belongs to a study of cytomegalovirus exposure and HLA in healthy donors. Study-wide points: An observed cluster of highly shared sequence variants was recorded as a likely sequencing artifact. Based on reports, TCR beta sequences accurately predicted HLA-A and HLA-B alleles for most subjects.

Germline CDR1 SQVTM, CDR2 ANQGSEA. The V and J ends lost 4 bases and 6 bases, in that order; junction bases with no gene match: 6. CDR3 length: 13 amino acids. The primer mix had 60 Vbeta and 13 Jbeta primers. Assay used: immunoSEQ multiplex PCR; TCRdb lists only in-frame clones, some missing. There are roughly 290,000 clones in the sample; 80% occur only once, and around 0.33% lies in the top ten. Sequencing was carried out using PBMCs. This chain connects TRBV29-1 to TRBJ1-2, with TRBD1 identical over 9 bases. The origin of this receptor is a girl aged 2-10 years in good health and CMV-seronegative. Here the CDR3 reads CSVGDRAAHGYTF. The DNA for the CDR3 is TGCAGCGTTGGGGACAGGGCCGCGCATGGCTACACCTTC.